This T cell receptor (beta chain) appears in the sequencing data of a study of blood T cell repertoires in COVID-19. Study context: The cDNA or gDNA used as material had been derived from T cells, B-cell-depleted T cells, or PBMCs.

Per the authors' pipeline: By means of reference gene primer amplification, nucleated cell counts were estimated. The protocol was immunoSEQ multiplex PCR, while the TCRdb copy is restricted to in-frame clones and leaves out a portion. From that table come the V and J calls and clone size; the DNA was used to work out D and trimming. The data hold 25,000 or so clones, with approximately 84% observed a single time. Input material: peripheral blood. This TCR came from a woman over 75 with acute or convalescent COVID-19.

CDR3 in DNA: TGTGCCAGCAGCCAAGGGGCGACAGGGAATTATGGCTACACCTTC. Encoded protein: CASSQGATGNYGYTF. This chain joins TRBV2 and TRBJ1-2, with 7 bases aligning to TRBD1. CDR3 length: 15 residues. The V gene's germline CDR1 is SNHLY and CDR2 FYNNEI. The V gene end was trimmed by 6 bases and the J gene end by 5 bases; junction bases not matched to a gene: 12.